The following is a TCR beta chain sequence with its context. Antigen specificity is unknown. Its ends do not fully match the called genes, so a read error is possible. The data derive from a study of response to subunit inactivated influenza vaccine. Study-level findings and limits: The authors proposed limited new T cell recruitment per seasonal influenza vaccination.

Germline CDR1 and CDR2: SGHRS and YFSETQ. The CDR3 runs to 14 residues. MiXCR was run by TCRdb on the RT-PCR reads, yielding one entry per CDR3 protein. In the table there are some 500,000 distinct CDR3 sequences, around 25% of which are singletons. This sequence was found in a man aged 50 to 59 who received an inactivated influenza vaccine. The chain carries TRBV5-1 and TRBJ2-7; either TRBD1 or TRBD2 may fit D (6 bases each). The sequencing here drew on CD4+ T cells sorted from PBMCs, taken 5 days after vaccination. The CDR3 here is CASTLGGRSYEQYF. CDR3 in DNA: TGCGCCAGCACCTTGGGGGGCCGCTCCTACGAGCAGTACTTC.